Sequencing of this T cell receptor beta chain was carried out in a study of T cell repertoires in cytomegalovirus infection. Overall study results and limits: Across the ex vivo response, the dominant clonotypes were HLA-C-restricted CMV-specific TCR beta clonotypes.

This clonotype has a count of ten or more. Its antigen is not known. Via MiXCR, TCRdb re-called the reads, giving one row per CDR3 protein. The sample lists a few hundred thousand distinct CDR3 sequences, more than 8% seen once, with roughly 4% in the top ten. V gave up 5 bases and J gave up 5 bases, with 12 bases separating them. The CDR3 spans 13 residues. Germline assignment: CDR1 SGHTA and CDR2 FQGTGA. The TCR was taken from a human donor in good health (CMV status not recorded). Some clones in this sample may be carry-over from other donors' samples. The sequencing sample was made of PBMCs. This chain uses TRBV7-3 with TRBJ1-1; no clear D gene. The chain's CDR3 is CASSTTKETEAFF. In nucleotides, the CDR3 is TGTGCCAGCAGCACAACCAAGGAGACTGAAGCTTTCTTT.